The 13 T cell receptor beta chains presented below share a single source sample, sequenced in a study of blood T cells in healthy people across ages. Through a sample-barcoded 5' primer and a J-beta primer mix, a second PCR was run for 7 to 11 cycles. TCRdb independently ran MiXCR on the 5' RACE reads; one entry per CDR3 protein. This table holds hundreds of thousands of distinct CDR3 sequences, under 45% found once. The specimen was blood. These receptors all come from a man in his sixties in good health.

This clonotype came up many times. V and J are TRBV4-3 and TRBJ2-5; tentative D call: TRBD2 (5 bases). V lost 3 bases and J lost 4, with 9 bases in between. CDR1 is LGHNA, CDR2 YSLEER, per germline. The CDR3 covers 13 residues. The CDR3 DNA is TGCGCCAGCAGCCATTCGAGGGTAGAGACCCAGTACTTC. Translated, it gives CASSHSRVETQYF.

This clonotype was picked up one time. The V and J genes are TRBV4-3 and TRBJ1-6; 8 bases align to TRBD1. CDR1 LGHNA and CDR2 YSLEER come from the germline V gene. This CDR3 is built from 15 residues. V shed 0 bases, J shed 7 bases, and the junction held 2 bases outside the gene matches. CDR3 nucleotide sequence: TGCGCCAGCAGCCAAGATCGGACAGGGAATTCACCCCTCCACTTT. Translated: CASSQDRTGNSPLHF.

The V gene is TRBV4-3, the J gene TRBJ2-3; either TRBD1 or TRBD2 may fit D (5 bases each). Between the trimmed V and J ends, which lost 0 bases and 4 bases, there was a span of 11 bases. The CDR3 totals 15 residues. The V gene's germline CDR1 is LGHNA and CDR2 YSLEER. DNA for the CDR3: TGCGCCAGCAGCCAAGAGTCTATGGGGGCAGATACGCAGTATTTT. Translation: CASSQESMGADTQYF.

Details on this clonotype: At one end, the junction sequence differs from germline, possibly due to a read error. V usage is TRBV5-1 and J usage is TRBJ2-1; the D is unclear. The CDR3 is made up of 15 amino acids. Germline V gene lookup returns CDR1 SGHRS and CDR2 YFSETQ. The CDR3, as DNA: TGCGCTAGCAGCTTCGAGATAGCTTCGGTCAATGAGCAGTTCTTC. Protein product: CASSFEIASVNEQFF.

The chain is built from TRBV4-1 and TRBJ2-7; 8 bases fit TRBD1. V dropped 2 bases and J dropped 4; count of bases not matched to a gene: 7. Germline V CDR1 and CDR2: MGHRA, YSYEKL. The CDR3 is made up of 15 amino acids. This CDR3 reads CASSQIGQGGYEQYF. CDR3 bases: TGCGCCAGCAGCCAAATTGGACAGGGAGGTTACGAGCAGTACTTC.

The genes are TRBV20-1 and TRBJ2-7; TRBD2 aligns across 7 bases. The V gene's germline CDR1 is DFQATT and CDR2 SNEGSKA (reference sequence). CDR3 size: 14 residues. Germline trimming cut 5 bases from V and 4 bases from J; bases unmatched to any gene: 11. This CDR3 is CSAPLMGRGYEQYF. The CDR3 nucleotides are TGCAGTGCTCCCCTGATGGGGCGGGGGTACGAGCAGTACTTC.

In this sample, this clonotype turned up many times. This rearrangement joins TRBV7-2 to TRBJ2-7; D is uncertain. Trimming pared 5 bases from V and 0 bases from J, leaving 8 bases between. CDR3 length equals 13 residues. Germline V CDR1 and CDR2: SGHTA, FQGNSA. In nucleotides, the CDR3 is TGTGCCAGCAGCCCTGGACCCTCCTACGAGCAGTACTTC. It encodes CASSPGPSYEQYF.

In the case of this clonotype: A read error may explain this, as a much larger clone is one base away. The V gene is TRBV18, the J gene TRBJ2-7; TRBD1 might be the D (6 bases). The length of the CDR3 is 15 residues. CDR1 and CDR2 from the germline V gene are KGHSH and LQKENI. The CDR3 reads CAGSPQTGPSYEQYF. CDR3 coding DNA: TGTGCCGGCTCACCACAGACAGGTCCTTCCTACGAGCAGTACTTC.

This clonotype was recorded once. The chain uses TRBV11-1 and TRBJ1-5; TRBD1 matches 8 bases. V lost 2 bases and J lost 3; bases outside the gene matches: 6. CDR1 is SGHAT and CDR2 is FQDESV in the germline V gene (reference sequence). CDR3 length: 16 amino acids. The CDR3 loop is CASSLRVGQDNQPQHF. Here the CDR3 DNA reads TGTGCCAGCAGCTTAAGGGTGGGACAGGACAATCAGCCCCAGCATTTT.

The CDR3 DNA is TGTGCCACCAGTGACCCTGAGGGGGGATCGGTCAATGAGCAGTTCTTC. This translates into CATSDPEGGSVNEQFF. The chain has TRBV24-1 and TRBJ2-1; possibly TRBD1 or TRBD2 for D (6 bases each). Trimming removed 4 bases from V and 6 bases from J, with 18 bases in between. From germline, CDR1 is KGHDR and CDR2 SFDVKD. This CDR3 spans 16 amino acids.

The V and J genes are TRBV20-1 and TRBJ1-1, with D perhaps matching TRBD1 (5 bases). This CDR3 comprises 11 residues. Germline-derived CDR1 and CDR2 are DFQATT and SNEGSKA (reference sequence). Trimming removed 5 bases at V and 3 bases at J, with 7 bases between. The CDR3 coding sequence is TGCAGTGCTCAGGGAGACACTGAAGCTTTCTTT. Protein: CSAQGDTEAFF.

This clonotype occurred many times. For the CDR3, the DNA is TGCAGCGTTGAAGGAGTTGGTTTCAAAAACATTCAGTACTTC. Translating it yields CSVEGVGFKNIQYF. The chain couples TRBV29-1 to TRBJ2-4; D not certain. The CDR3 has 14 amino acids. Trimming removed 1 base from V and 3 bases from J, with 10 bases in between. Looked up from germline, CDR1 is SQVTM and CDR2 is ANQGSEA.

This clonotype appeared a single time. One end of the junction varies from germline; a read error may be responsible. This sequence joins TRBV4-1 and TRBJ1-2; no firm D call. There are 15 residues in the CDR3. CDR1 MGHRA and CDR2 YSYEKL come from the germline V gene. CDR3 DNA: TGCGCCAGCACCCATGGCTCACGGGTGGACTATGGCTACACCTTT. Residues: CASTHGSRVDYGYTF.